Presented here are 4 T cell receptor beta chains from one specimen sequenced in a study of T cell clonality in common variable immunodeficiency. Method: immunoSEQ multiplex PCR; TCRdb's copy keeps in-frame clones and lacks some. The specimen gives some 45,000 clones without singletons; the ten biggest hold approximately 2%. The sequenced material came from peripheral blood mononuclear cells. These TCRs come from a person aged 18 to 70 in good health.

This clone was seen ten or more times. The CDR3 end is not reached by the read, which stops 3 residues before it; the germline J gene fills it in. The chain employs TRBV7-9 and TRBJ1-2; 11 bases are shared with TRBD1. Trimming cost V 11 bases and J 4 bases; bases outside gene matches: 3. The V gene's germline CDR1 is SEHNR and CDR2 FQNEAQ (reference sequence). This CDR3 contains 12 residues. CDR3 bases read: TGTGCCGGACAGGGGGCCGGCTATGGC. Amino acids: CAGQGAGYG. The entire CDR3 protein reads CAGQGAGYGYTF. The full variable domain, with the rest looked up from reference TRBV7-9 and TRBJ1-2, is DTGVSQNPRHKITKRGQNVTFRCDPISEHNRLYWYRQTLGQGPEFLTYFQNEAQLEKSRLLSDRFSAERPKGSFSTLEIQRTEQGDSAMYLCAGQGAGYGYTFGSGTRLTVV.

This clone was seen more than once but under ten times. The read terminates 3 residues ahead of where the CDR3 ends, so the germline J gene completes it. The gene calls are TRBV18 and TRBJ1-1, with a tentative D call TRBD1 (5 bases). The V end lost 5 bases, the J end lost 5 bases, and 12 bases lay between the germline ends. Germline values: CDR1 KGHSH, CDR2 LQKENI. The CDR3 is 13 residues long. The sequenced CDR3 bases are TGTGCCAGCTCAGTACAACAGGCGACTGAA. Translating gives CASSVQQATE. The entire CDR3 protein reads CASSVQQATEAFF.

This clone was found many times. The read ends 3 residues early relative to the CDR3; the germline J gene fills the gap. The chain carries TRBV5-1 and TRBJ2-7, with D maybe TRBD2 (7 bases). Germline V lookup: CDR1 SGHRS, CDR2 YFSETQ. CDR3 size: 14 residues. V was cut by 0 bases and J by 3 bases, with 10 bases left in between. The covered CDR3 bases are TGCGCCAGCAGCTTGGACAGGGACTACTACGAG. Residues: CASSLDRDYYE. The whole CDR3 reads CASSLDRDYYEQYF.

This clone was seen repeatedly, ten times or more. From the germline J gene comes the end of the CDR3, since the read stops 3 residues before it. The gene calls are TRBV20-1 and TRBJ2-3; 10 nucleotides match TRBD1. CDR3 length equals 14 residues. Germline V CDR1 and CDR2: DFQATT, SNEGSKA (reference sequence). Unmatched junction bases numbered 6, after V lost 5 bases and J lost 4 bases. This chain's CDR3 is CSAGDRGESDTQYF. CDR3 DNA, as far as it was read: TGCAGTGCTGGGGACAGGGGAGAGTCAGATACG.